This T cell receptor (beta chain) was identified during a study of blood T cells in healthy people across ages. This CDR3 is built from 16 residues. V lost 4 bases and J 3 bases, leaving 17 bases between the germline ends. The germline V gene has CDR1 MDHEN and CDR2 SYDVKM. A second PCR, run for about 6 to 11 cycles, used a sample-barcoded 5' primer plus a J-beta primer mix. In TCRdb, the 5' RACE reads were re-called with MiXCR into one record per CDR3 protein. The table shows 1.5 million to 2 million distinct CDR3 sequences, with approximately 28% occurring only once. The material sequenced was blood. V usage is TRBV28 and J usage is TRBJ2-3; a weak D match, TRBD2 (5 bases). This clonotype was sampled from a woman aged 25 to 39 in good health. This chain's CDR3 is CASSSASGLGTDTQYF. The CDR3, as DNA: TGTGCCAGCAGTTCCGCCAGCGGCCTTGGGACAGATACGCAGTATTTT.